This T cell receptor (beta chain) was profiled in a study of vaccination effects on CD4 cells after COVID-19. As for this clone: Its antigen is not identified.

Germline V gene sequence: CDR1 SGHRS, CDR2 YFSETQ. The CDR3 length is 14 residues. V was clipped by 0 bases and J by 2 bases, with 9 bases between them. Sequenced by immunoSEQ multiplex PCR; TCRdb stores in-frame clones only, minus some. The table shows around 60,000 clones, with more than 70% occurring only once. ViraFEST expansion of antigen-specific CD4+ T cells with viral peptide pools preceded sequencing. Between days 9 and 11 of culture, CD4+ T cells were separated out. Of the BNT162b2 and mRNA-1273 vaccines, participants received two doses of one or the other. Peptides at approximately 9.6 ug/ml and IL-2 at about 10 IU/ml were added to some 1.9 million PBMC per well.

The chain is built from TRBV5-1 and TRBJ2-7, with D possibly being TRBD1 (6 bases). The sample in question was CD4+ T cells from PBMCs cultured with HCoV-229E spike peptides, obtained after COVID-19 vaccination. The TCR comes from a human donor who received a COVID-19 vaccine. The CDR3 protein is CASSLVPGAYEQYV. CDR3 DNA sequence: TGCGCCAGCAGCTTGGTGCCAGGGGCCTACGAGCAGTACGTC.